Following are 19 T cell receptor beta chains from one sample sequenced in a study of vaccination effects on CD4 cells after COVID-19. For these TCRs, the target antigens are not known. Isolating CD4+ T cells followed approximately nine days of culture. Assay: immunoSEQ multiplex PCR; the TCRdb copy retains only in-frame clones and omits some. The table has tens of thousands of clones, roughly two thirds seen once. The sequencing used CD4+ T cells from PBMCs cultured without peptide, collected before COVID-19 vaccination. These receptor sequences come from a human donor who received a COVID-19 vaccine.

This sequence joins TRBV10-2 and TRBJ1-6; 7 positions agree with TRBD1. Germline V gene sequence: CDR1 WSHSY, CDR2 SAAADI. CDR3 length: 17 amino acids. Trimming took 6 bases from V and 0 from J; bases not matched to a gene: 8. CDR3 amino acids: CASRDRGQSSYNSPLHF. The CDR3 DNA follows: TGCGCCAGCAGGGACCGGGGACAGAGCTCCTATAATTCACCCCTCCACTTT.

In its sample, this clone was seen a few times. In DNA, the CDR3 is TGTGCCAGCAGCTTAAATGGAGATACGCAGTATTTT. Its translation: CASSLNGDTQYF. The chain uses TRBV11-2 and TRBJ2-3; no firm D call. Per the germline V gene, CDR1 is SGHAT and CDR2 is FQNNGV. The V end was cut by 2 bases, the J end by 5 bases, with 5 bases between. The CDR3 is 12 residues long. Supplemented by reference TRBV11-2 and TRBJ2-3, the full variable domain reads EAGVAQSPRYKIIEKRQSVAFWCNPISGHATLYWYQQILGQGPKLLIQFQNNGVVDDSQLPKDRFSAERLKGVDSTLKIQPAKLEDSAVYLCASSLNGDTQYFGPGTRLTVL.

This chain connects TRBV11-2 to TRBJ1-4; D remains unclear. Germline-derived CDR1 and CDR2 are SGHAT and FQNNGV. The germline V and J ends were trimmed by 5 bases and 5 bases, with 18 bases remaining between them. The CDR3 length is 16 residues. CDR3 in amino acids: CASSPIRWTGNEKLFF. The CDR3 nucleotides read TGTGCCAGCAGCCCAATCCGGTGGACGGGGAATGAAAAACTGTTTTTT.

This clone turned up a few times. The chain joins TRBV6-5 to TRBJ2-7; 9 positions agree with TRBD1. The CDR3 covers 14 residues. Germline V gene sequence: CDR1 MNHEY, CDR2 SVGAGI. The ends lost 6 bases at V and 6 bases at J; junction bases unmatched: 9. In DNA, the CDR3 is TGTGCCAGCAGGATGGACAGGGGTAACGGCGAGCAGTACTTC. It encodes CASRMDRGNGEQYF.

This clone was picked up one time. V gene TRBV15 combines with J gene TRBJ2-6, with D tentatively TRBD1 or TRBD2 (6 bases each). CDR3 length: 17 amino acids. V dropped 0 bases and J dropped 2 bases, with 11 bases sitting between them. Germline values: CDR1 LNHNV, CDR2 YYDKDF (reference sequence). The CDR3: CATSRDLGGAGANVLTF. The CDR3 region has the DNA TGTGCCACCAGCAGAGATCTGGGGGGCGCTGGGGCCAACGTCCTGACTTTC.

The chain employs TRBV5-1 and TRBJ2-7, with no clear D. V lost 5 bases to trimming and J lost 4 bases, with 7 bases between them. The CDR3 is 11 residues long. CDR1 and CDR2 from the germline V gene are SGHRS and YFSETQ. CDR3 bases: TGCGCCAGCAGTCAGGCGTACGAGCAGTACTTC. This encodes CASSQAYEQYF.

This chain uses TRBV6-1 with TRBJ2-7, with 8 nucleotides matching TRBD2. This CDR3 contains 14 residues. The germline gives CDR1 MNHNS, CDR2 SASEGT. Losses at the gene ends were 2 bases for V and 5 bases for J; bases not matched to a gene: 5. CDR3 residues: CASSEWREEHEQYF. In DNA, the CDR3 is TGTGCCAGCAGTGAATGGCGGGAGGAACACGAGCAGTACTTC.

The chain is built from TRBV3-1 (or the pseudogene TRBV3-2) and TRBJ2-7; possibly TRBD1 or TRBD2 for D (6 bases each). Germline V CDR1 and CDR2: LGHDT, YNNKEL (reference sequence). The germline V and J ends were trimmed by 1 base and 6 bases, with 16 bases remaining between them. This CDR3 has 15 residues. CDR3: CASSQVPRGGGEQYF. CDR3 nucleotide sequence: TGTGCCAGCAGCCAAGTTCCCAGGGGAGGAGGCGAGCAGTACTTC.

V gene TRBV29-1 combines with J gene TRBJ1-1; D is ambiguous. The CDR3 is made up of 12 amino acids. The germline gives CDR1 SQVTM, CDR2 ANQGSEA. CDR3 DNA: TGCAGTGGGGTAGGGATGAACACTGAAGCTTTCTTT. Amino acids: CSGVGMNTEAFF.

The chain couples TRBV3-1 (or the pseudogene TRBV3-2) to TRBJ2-2; no clear D. Germline V gene data show CDR1 as LGHDT and CDR2 as YNNKEL (reference sequence). This CDR3 has 12 residues. V lost 0 bases and J lost 6, with 2 bases in between. The CDR3 reads CASSQDPGELFF. CDR3 in DNA: TGTGCCAGCAGCCAAGATCCCGGGGAGCTGTTTTTT.

V is TRBV24-1 and J is TRBJ2-5, with D perhaps TRBD1 or TRBD2 (5 bases each). The CDR3 is made up of 13 amino acids. CDR1 and CDR2 from the germline V gene are KGHDR and SFDVKD. The germline V and J ends were trimmed by 9 bases and 3 bases, with 13 bases remaining between them. CDR3 DNA: TGTGCCACCGCAGGGAGCTTAGAAGAGACCCAGTACTTC. This encodes CATAGSLEETQYF.

V gene TRBV3-1 (or the pseudogene TRBV3-2) combines with J gene TRBJ1-6; unclear D gene. CDR3 length equals 15 residues. Trimming left V 8 bases short and J 0 bases short, with 11 bases between. CDR1 is LGHDT and CDR2 is YNNKEL in the germline V gene (reference sequence). In DNA, the CDR3 is TGTGCCAGCGGCGGATCTGACTCCTATAATTCACCCCTCCACTTT. Protein product: CASGGSDSYNSPLHF.

The V call is TRBV5-1, the J call TRBJ2-7; D is uncertain. The germline gives CDR1 SGHRS, CDR2 YFSETQ. V gave up 5 bases and J gave up 0 bases, with 12 bases separating them. The CDR3 extends over 14 amino acids. This CDR3 is CASSFSAPSYEQYF. CDR3 DNA sequence: TGCGCCAGCAGTTTTTCGGCACCCTCCTACGAGCAGTACTTC.

The chain recombines TRBV7-9 with TRBJ2-7; 9 nucleotides line up with TRBD2. V shed 0 bases and J 4 bases; nucleotides not matched to a gene: 10. Germline CDR1 SEHNR, CDR2 FQNEAQ (reference sequence). The CDR3 spans 17 residues. The CDR3 protein is CASSLAGSAGGWYEQYF. CDR3 sequence (DNA): TGTGCCAGCAGCTTAGCGGGATCAGCGGGGGGTTGGTACGAGCAGTACTTC.

The chain combines TRBV12-3 or TRBV12-4 with TRBJ1-6; no definite D call. V was shortened by 2 bases and J by 9 bases, with 8 bases between the two germline ends. This CDR3 comprises 13 residues. CDR3 coding DNA: TGTGCCAGCAGTTTATCCCCCGGTTCACCCCTCCACTTT. It translates to CASSLSPGSPLHF.

This clone was counted only a few times. The chain couples TRBV6-1 to TRBJ1-4, with D perhaps TRBD1 (5 bases). The CDR3 totals 16 residues. V lost 4 bases and J 0 bases, leaving 12 bases between the germline ends. Germline V gene data show CDR1 as MNHNS and CDR2 as SASEGT. The DNA of the CDR3 is TGTGCCAGCAGTGGCACGCAGGGTACAACTAATGAAAAACTGTTTTTT. Translated, it gives CASSGTQGTTNEKLFF.

The chain couples TRBV5-4 to TRBJ2-5; a weak D match, TRBD1 (6 bases). Germline V CDR1 and CDR2: SGHNT, YYREEE (reference sequence). The CDR3 has 14 residues. The V end lost 1 base, the J end lost 4 bases, and 11 bases lay between the germline ends. The CDR3 loop reads CASSLQGRPETQYF. CDR3 nucleotide sequence: TGTGCCAGCAGCTTGCAGGGGCGCCCAGAGACCCAGTACTTC.

This chain links TRBV6-1 with TRBJ2-1; D not resolved. Germline-derived CDR1 and CDR2 are MNHNS and SASEGT. V lost 2 bases to trimming and J lost 7 bases, with 12 bases between them. The CDR3 is made up of 14 amino acids. This chain's CDR3 is CASSEQAAKNEQFF. DNA of the CDR3: TGTGCCAGCAGTGAACAGGCAGCGAAGAATGAGCAGTTCTTC.

The chain has TRBV16 and TRBJ2-5; 8 bases fit TRBD2. The CDR3 is 15 residues long. V dropped 1 base and J dropped 5; count of bases not matched to a gene: 6. Germline assignment: CDR1 KGHSY and CDR2 FQNENV. CDR3 residues: CASSQLTAGDETQYF. As DNA, the CDR3 is TGTGCCAGCAGCCAATTAACAGCGGGGGATGAGACCCAGTACTTC.